Following are 24 T cell receptor beta chains from one sample sequenced in a study of blood T cells in healthy people across ages (dated by TCRdb to about 2015). Libraries were constructed by 5' RACE. TCRdb shows the sequencer as Illumina HiSeq 2500. A second PCR of about 7 to 12 cycles was run with a J-beta primer mix and a sample-barcoded 5' primer. The public reads were reprocessed in TCRdb via fastp at Q25 and MiXCR, keeping in-frame beta chains. A single entry per CDR3 protein holds the most common genes and DNA from its merged rows. Here the sample has about 970,000 distinct CDR3 sequences; roughly 51% occur a single time. The ten largest clonotypes hold 20% to 25% of the sample. The sample consisted of blood. The source of these receptors is a woman aged 55-69 years in good health.

The rearrangement links TRBV28 to TRBJ2-5; D possibly corresponds to TRBD2 (5 bases). The DNA end lines up better with TRBJ2-7; the J call may be wrong. CDR1 MDHEN and CDR2 SYDVKM come from the germline V gene. The CDR3 is 16 amino acids. CDR3 protein: CASSFEGPGGGDEQYF. The CDR3 DNA is TGTGCCAGCAGTTTTGAAGGGCCTGGAGGAGGCGACGAGCAGTACTTC.

The chain is built from TRBV12-3 or TRBV12-4 and TRBJ1-2, with a weak D call TRBD1 (6 bases). The V end lost 5 bases, the J end lost 1 base, and 8 bases lay between the germline ends. This CDR3 region has 13 residues. The CDR3 reads CASSQGINYGYTF. The CDR3 DNA follows: TGTGCCAGCAGTCAGGGGATTAACTATGGCTACACCTTC.

This clonotype was detected only a few times. The chain couples TRBV20-1 to TRBJ2-3; 7 nucleotides agree with TRBD1. The CDR3 is made up of 16 amino acids. The V gene end was trimmed by 5 bases and the J gene end by 1 base; junction bases not matched to a gene: 12. The germline V gene encodes CDR1 DFQATT and CDR2 SNEGSKA (reference sequence). The CDR3 coding sequence is TGCAGTGCTCTAACCCCAGGGGGATTCGGCACAGATACGCAGTATTTT. Its protein product is CSALTPGGFGTDTQYF.

The rearrangement joins TRBV10-2 to TRBJ2-5, with D possibly TRBD1 on 5 matching bases. The CDR3 runs to 15 residues. V lost 3 bases and J 3 bases, leaving 14 bases between the germline ends. Germline V gives CDR1 WSHSY, CDR2 SAAADI. The CDR3 loop reads CASSDREGLKETQYF. CDR3 coding DNA: TGCGCCAGCAGTGACAGGGAAGGTTTAAAAGAGACCCAGTACTTC.

This clonotype was recorded once. The rearrangement uses TRBV24-1 and TRBJ2-7, with 8 bases identical to TRBD2. TRBJ2-5 matches the DNA end more closely, so the J call is doubtful. Germline values: CDR1 KGHDR, CDR2 SFDVKD. This CDR3 comprises 13 residues. The CDR3 reads CATSSGRGETQYF. The CDR3 DNA reads as TGTGCCACCAGTAGCGGGAGAGGGGAGACCCAGTACTTC.

This clonotype occurred a few times. This chain connects TRBV3-1 to TRBJ2-4; D could derive from TRBD1 or TRBD2 (5 bases each). The CDR3 totals 16 residues. V lost 4 bases to trimming and J lost 9 bases, with 22 bases between them. Germline CDR1 is LGHDT and CDR2 is YNNKEL (reference sequence). CDR3 loop: CASSPAEGRGLSIQYF. In DNA form, the CDR3 reads TGTGCCAGCAGCCCGGCAGAGGGACGCGGGTTGAGCATTCAGTACTTC.

With respect to this clonotype: Relative to the germline gene, one junction end is altered; a read error may explain this. V usage is TRBV6-5 and J usage is TRBJ2-7; no clear D gene. Germline CDR1 reads MNHEY; CDR2 reads SVGAGI. The CDR3 contains 14 residues. DNA for the CDR3: TGTGCCAGCAGTGACTCGAGGTTAGCCTCCGAGCAGTACTTC. Its translation: CASSDSRLASEQYF.

The chain joins TRBV20-1 to TRBJ2-1, with 8 bases identical to TRBD2. Losses at the gene ends were 3 bases for V and 2 bases for J; bases not matched to a gene: 6. The V gene's germline CDR1 is DFQATT and CDR2 SNEGSKA (reference sequence). This CDR3 comprises 15 residues. CDR3 in amino acids: CSAREIAGPYNEQFF. The CDR3 nucleotides are TGCAGTGCTAGGGAGATAGCGGGACCCTACAATGAGCAGTTCTTC.

In the case of this clonotype: Given a much more abundant clone one base away, this may be a read error. This chain joins TRBV29-1 and TRBJ2-4; 7 nucleotides agree with TRBD1. Germline V gene sequence: CDR1 SQVTM, CDR2 ANQGSEA. The ends lost 1 base at V and 13 bases at J; junction bases unmatched: 1. The CDR3 length is 10 residues. The CDR3 DNA reads TGCAGCGTTGAAGTAGGGGGCCAGTACTTC. Translation: CSVEVGGQYF.

The J gene is TRBJ2-1, the V gene TRBV20-1, with 10 bases matching TRBD2. The CDR3 has 18 amino acids. CDR1 DFQATT and CDR2 SNEGSKA come from the germline V gene (reference sequence). With 0 bases clipped from V and 2 bases from J, the junction kept 10 bases outside the gene matches. This chain's CDR3 is CSARDRGLATSTYNEQFF. CDR3 nucleotide sequence: TGCAGTGCTAGAGACCGGGGACTAGCGACAAGCACCTACAATGAGCAGTTCTTC.

V usage is TRBV7-2 and J usage is TRBJ2-3; no clear D. The CDR3 spans 14 residues. CDR1 is SGHTA, CDR2 FQGNSA, per germline. Trimming cost V 1 base and J 6 bases, with 11 bases left between them. Here the CDR3 reads CASSLEWVVDTQYF. The CDR3 bases are TGTGCCAGCAGCTTAGAGTGGGTGGTGGATACGCAGTATTTT.

V usage is TRBV7-9 and J usage is TRBJ2-1; tentative D call: TRBD1 (6 bases). The V gene lost 6 bases and the J gene lost 6 bases, with 12 bases spanning the gap. CDR3 length equals 13 residues. Germline V CDR1 and CDR2: SEHNR, FQNEAQ (reference sequence). The CDR3 loop reads CASSYDRSNEQFF. The CDR3 nucleotides are TGTGCCAGCAGTTATGACAGGAGCAATGAGCAGTTCTTC. Filled out from reference TRBV7-9 and TRBJ2-1, the complete variable domain reads DTGVSQNPRHKITKRGQNVTFRCDPISEHNRLYWYRQTLGQGPEFLTYFQNEAQLEKSRLLSDRFSAERPKGSFSTLEIQRTEQGDSAMYLCASSYDRSNEQFFGPGTRLTVL.

This clonotype turned up a few times. The chain links TRBV14 to TRBJ2-5, with D perhaps TRBD1 or TRBD2 (5 bases each). V lost 4 bases and J lost 3, with 12 bases in between. The CDR3 loop spans 14 amino acids. Germline CDR1 and CDR2: SGHDN and FVKESK. CDR3 coding DNA: TGTGCCAGCAGCCGCCTCGGGACCAAAGAGACCCAGTACTTC. Encoded protein: CASSRLGTKETQYF.

The rearrangement joins TRBV28 to TRBJ2-3; TRBD2 might be the D (5 bases). The CDR3 runs to 14 residues. V was clipped by 7 bases and J by 5 bases, with 16 bases between them. CDR1 is MDHEN, CDR2 SYDVKM, per germline. Here the CDR3 reads CASKWRPGRDTQYF. The CDR3 region has the DNA TGTGCCAGCAAATGGAGGCCAGGCAGAGATACGCAGTATTTT.

This clonotype was counted between two and nine times. The V and J genes are TRBV20-1 and TRBJ1-5; 11 nucleotides align to TRBD1. V was clipped by 0 bases and J by 3 bases; unmatched bases: 7. CDR3 length: 17 residues. Germline lookup yields CDR1 DFQATT and CDR2 SNEGSKA (reference sequence). DNA of the CDR3: TGCAGTGCTAGAGATTTGGACAGGGGGCGCTTCAATCAGCCCCAGCATTTT. Protein product: CSARDLDRGRFNQPQHF.

The rearrangement uses TRBV7-9 and TRBJ2-3; possible D gene TRBD2, 6 bases. Germline lookup yields CDR1 SEHNR and CDR2 FQNEAQ (reference sequence). The CDR3 sequence is 15 residues long. Between the trimmed V and J ends, which lost 0 bases and 4 bases, there was a span of 11 bases. The CDR3 bases are TGTGCCAGCAGCTTAGCTACTAGCTACTCAGATACGCAGTATTTT. Encoded protein: CASSLATSYSDTQYF.

CDR3 DNA: TGTGCCAGTAGTGCTACCCAGCGAGCCTACGAGCAGTACTTC. Protein: CASSATQRAYEQYF. The J gene is TRBJ2-4, the V gene TRBV19; D remains unclear. The J call may be incorrect, as the DNA end agrees better with TRBJ2-7. Germline V lookup: CDR1 LNHDA, CDR2 SQIVND (reference sequence). The CDR3 is 14 amino acids.

This clonotype was seen a handful of times. This rearrangement joins TRBV5-1 to TRBJ1-1; 8 bases are a match to TRBD1. Germline CDR1 SGHRS, CDR2 YFSETQ. The CDR3 length is 14 residues. J gave up 9 bases and V 3 bases, and 10 bases lay outside the gene matches. CDR3 nucleotide sequence: TGCGCCAGCAGCTACCAATCGGACAGGGAAAAAGCTTTCTTT. The encoded protein is CASSYQSDREKAFF.

This chain joins TRBV11-2 and TRBJ1-1; TRBD1 aligns across 9 bases. This CDR3 has 15 residues. The germline V gene encodes CDR1 SGHAT and CDR2 FQNNGV. Trimming removed 6 bases from V and 5 bases from J; junction bases left unmatched: 10. The CDR3 bases are TGTGCCAGCAGTTTCGGCCCCGGACAGGGGACTGAAGCTTTCTTT. Amino acid sequence: CASSFGPGQGTEAFF.

The chain recombines TRBV4-1 with TRBJ2-7, with TRBD1 as a possible D gene (6 bases). The CDR3 covers 18 residues. The V gene lost 0 bases and the J gene lost 1 base, with 19 bases spanning the gap. Germline V gene lookup returns CDR1 MGHRA and CDR2 YSYEKL. The CDR3 is CASSQDPQGRLLSYEQYF. In DNA form, the CDR3 reads TGCGCCAGCAGCCAAGATCCGCAGGGGCGATTACTGTCCTACGAGCAGTACTTC.

The chain combines TRBV20-1 with TRBJ2-7, with TRBD1 matching over 11 bases. V shed 3 bases, J shed 3 bases, and the junction held 4 bases outside the gene matches. CDR1 DFQATT and CDR2 SNEGSKA come from the germline V gene (reference sequence). The CDR3 contains 14 residues. The CDR3 is CSASPGQGGYEQYF. In nucleotides, the CDR3 is TGCAGTGCTAGTCCGGGACAGGGGGGCTACGAGCAGTACTTC.

This chain links TRBV6-5 with TRBJ2-5, with 7 bases aligning to TRBD2. The CDR3 has 14 residues. J was trimmed by 3 bases and V by 5 bases; bases with no gene match: 6. The germline V gene encodes CDR1 MNHEY and CDR2 SVGAGI. CDR3 residues: CASSVWLAEETQYF. CDR3 sequence (DNA): TGTGCCAGCAGTGTTTGGCTAGCGGAAGAGACCCAGTACTTC.

This clonotype was picked up many times. The chain links TRBV29-1 to TRBJ2-7; 13 nucleotides align to TRBD2. CDR3 length: 14 amino acids. With V trimmed by 3 bases and J by 5 bases, 4 bases remained unmatched. Germline V CDR1 and CDR2: SQVTM, ANQGSEA. CDR3 residues: CSVEELAGGDEQYF. For the CDR3, the DNA is TGCAGCGTTGAGGAACTAGCGGGAGGGGACGAGCAGTACTTC.

The table lists this clonotype with a few counts. J is TRBJ2-1 and V is TRBV29-1, with 13 bases aligning to TRBD2. CDR3 size: 14 residues. V was pared by 6 bases and J by 4 bases, with 3 bases of the junction left unmatched. In germline, CDR1 is SQVTM, CDR2 ANQGSEA. The CDR3 DNA follows: TGCAGCGTATGGACTAGCGGGAGATACAATGAGCAGTTCTTC. The encoded protein is CSVWTSGRYNEQFF.